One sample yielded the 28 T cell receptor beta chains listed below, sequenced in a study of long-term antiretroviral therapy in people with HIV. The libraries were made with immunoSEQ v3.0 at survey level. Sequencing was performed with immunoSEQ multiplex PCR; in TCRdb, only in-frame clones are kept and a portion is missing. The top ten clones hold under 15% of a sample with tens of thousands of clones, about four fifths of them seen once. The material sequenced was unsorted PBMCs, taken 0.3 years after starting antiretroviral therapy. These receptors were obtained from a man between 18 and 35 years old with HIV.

CDR3 loop: CASSNGDRVETQYF. CDR3 DNA: TGTGCCAGCAGTAACGGGGACAGGGTAGAGACCCAGTACTTC. The chain links TRBV28 to TRBJ2-5; 9 positions match TRBD1. Trimming cost V 5 bases and J 4 bases; bases outside gene matches: 5. The germline V gene encodes CDR1 MDHEN and CDR2 SYDVKM. The CDR3 is made up of 14 amino acids.

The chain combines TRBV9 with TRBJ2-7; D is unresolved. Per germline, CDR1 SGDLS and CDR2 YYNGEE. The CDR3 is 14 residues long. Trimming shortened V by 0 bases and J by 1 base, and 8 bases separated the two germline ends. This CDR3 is CASSVGAESYEQYF. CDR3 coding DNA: TGTGCCAGCAGCGTAGGCGCAGAATCCTACGAGCAGTACTTC.

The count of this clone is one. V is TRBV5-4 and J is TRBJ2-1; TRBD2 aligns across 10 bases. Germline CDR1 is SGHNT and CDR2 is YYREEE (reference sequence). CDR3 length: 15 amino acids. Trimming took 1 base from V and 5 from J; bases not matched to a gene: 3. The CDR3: CASSLSGRADNEQFF. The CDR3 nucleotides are TGTGCCAGCAGCTTGAGCGGGAGGGCCGACAATGAGCAGTTCTTC.

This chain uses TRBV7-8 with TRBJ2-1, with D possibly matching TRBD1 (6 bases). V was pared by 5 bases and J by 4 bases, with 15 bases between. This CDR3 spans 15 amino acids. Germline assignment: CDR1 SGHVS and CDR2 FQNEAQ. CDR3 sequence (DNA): TGTGCCAGCAGCATACAGGGTCCGGGTTACAATGAGCAGTTCTTC. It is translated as CASSIQGPGYNEQFF.

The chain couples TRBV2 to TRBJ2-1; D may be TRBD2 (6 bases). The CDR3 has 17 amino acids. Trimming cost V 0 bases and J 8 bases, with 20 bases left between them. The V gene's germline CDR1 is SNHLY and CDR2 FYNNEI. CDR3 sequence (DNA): TGTGCCAGCAGTGAAGCGCTTTTTCGGGGGAGGCCGGATGAGCAGTTCTTC. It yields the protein CASSEALFRGRPDEQFF.

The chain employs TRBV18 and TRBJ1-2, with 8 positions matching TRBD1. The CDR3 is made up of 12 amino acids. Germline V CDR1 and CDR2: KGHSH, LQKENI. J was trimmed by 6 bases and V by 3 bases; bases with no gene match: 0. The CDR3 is CASSPTGDGYTF. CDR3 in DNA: TGTGCCAGCTCACCGACAGGGGATGGCTACACCTTC.

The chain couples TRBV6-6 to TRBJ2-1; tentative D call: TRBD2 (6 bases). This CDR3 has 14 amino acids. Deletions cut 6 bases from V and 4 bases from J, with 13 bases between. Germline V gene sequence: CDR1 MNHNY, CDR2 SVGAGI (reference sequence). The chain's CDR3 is CASSTLAVYNEQFF. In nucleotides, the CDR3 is TGTGCCAGCAGCACACTAGCCGTATACAATGAGCAGTTCTTC.

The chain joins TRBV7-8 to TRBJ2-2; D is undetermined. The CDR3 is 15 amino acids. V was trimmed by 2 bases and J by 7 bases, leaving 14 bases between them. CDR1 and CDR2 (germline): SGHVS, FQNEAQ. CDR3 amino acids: CASSLYPDTGGELFF. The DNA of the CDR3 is TGTGCCAGCAGCTTATACCCCGACACGGGCGGGGAGCTGTTTTTT. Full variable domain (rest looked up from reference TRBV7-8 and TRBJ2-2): GAGVSQSPRYKVAKRGQDVALRCDPISGHVSLFWYQQALGQGPEFLTYFQNEAQLDKSGLPSDRFFAERPEGSVSTLKIQRTQQEDSAVYLCASSLYPDTGGELFFGEGSRLTVL.

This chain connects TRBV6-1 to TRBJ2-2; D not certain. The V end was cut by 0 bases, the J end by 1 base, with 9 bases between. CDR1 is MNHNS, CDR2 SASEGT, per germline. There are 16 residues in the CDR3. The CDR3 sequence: CASSEARWVNTGELFF. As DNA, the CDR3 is TGTGCCAGCAGTGAAGCACGGTGGGTGAACACCGGGGAGCTGTTTTTT.

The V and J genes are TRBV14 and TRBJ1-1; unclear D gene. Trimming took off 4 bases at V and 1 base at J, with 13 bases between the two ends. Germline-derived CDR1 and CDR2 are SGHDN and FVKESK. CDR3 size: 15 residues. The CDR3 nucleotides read TGTGCCAGCAGCCCCCGATACAGAAGGAACACTGAAGCTTTCTTT. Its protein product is CASSPRYRRNTEAFF.

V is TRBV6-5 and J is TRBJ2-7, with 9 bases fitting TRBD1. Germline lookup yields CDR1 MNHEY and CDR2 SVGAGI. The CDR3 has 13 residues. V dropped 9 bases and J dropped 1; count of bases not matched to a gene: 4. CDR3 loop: CASTTGGSYEQYF. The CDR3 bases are TGTGCCAGTACGACAGGGGGGTCCTACGAGCAGTACTTC.

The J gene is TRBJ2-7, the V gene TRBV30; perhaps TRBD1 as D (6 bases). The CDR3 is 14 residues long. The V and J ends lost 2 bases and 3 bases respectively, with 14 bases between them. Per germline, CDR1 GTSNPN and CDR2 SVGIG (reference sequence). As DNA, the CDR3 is TGTGCCTGGAGTCAGTGGTCAGGGGTCTACGAGCAGTACTTC. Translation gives CAWSQWSGVYEQYF.

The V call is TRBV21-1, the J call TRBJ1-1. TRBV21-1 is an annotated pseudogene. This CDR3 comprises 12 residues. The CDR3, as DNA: TGTGCCAGCATCCGGACGCTGCCTGAAGCTTTCTTT. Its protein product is CASIRTLPEAFF.

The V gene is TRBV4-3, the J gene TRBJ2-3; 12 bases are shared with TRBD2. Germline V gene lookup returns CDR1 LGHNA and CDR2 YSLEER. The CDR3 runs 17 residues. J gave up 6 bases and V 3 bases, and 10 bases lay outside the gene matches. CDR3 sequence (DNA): TGCGCCAGCAGCCAGGATCTAGCGGGAGGGCCTTCGGATACGCAGTATTTT. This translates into CASSQDLAGGPSDTQYF.

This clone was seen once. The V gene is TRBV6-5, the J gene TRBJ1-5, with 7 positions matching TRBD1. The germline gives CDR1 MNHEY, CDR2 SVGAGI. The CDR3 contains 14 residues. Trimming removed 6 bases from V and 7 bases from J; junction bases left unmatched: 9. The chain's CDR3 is CASSRGQESQPQHF. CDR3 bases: TGTGCCAGCAGCCGCGGACAGGAGTCACAGCCCCAGCATTTT.

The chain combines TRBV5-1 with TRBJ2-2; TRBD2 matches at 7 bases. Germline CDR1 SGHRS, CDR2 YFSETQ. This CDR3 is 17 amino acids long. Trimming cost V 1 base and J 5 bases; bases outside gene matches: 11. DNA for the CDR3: TGCGCCAGCAGCTTGCTCGACTCCTGGGAGGGGACCGGGGAGCTGTTTTTT. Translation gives CASSLLDSWEGTGELFF.

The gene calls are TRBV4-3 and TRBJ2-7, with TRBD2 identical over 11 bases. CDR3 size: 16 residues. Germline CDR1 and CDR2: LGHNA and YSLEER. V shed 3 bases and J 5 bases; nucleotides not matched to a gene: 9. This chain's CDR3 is CASSQQLAGASHEQYF. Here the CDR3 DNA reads TGCGCCAGCAGCCAGCAACTAGCGGGAGCCAGCCACGAGCAGTACTTC.

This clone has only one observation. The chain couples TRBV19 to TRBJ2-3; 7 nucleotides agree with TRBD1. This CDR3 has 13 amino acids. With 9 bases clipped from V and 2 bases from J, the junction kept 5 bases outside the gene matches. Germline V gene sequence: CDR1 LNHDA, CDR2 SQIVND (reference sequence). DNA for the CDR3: TGTGCCAGCGGGACAGTGATCACAGATACGCAGTATTTT. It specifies CASGTVITDTQYF.

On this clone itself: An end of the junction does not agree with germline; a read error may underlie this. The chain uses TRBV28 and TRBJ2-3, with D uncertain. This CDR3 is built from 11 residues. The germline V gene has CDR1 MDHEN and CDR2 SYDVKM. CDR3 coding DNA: TGCGCCAGCAGTTTCGGAGATACGCAGTATTTT. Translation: CASSFGDTQYF.

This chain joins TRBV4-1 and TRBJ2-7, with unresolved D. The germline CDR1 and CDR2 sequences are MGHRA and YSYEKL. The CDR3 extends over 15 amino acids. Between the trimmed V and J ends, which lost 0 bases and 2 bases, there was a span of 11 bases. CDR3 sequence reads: CASSQDPGSTYEQYF. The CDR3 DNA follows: TGCGCCAGCAGCCAAGATCCCGGGTCCACCTACGAGCAGTACTTC.

This chain's CDR3 is CASGLPTQGANTEAFF. The CDR3 DNA follows: TGTGCTAGTGGTTTGCCCACTCAGGGGGCGAACACTGAAGCTTTCTTT. The chain joins TRBV12-5 to TRBJ1-1, with TRBD1 matching 8 bases. The CDR3 extends over 16 amino acids. Germline CDR1 LGHNT, CDR2 FRNRAP. The junction had 6 bases not matched to a gene; V was cut back by 2 bases and J by 1 base.

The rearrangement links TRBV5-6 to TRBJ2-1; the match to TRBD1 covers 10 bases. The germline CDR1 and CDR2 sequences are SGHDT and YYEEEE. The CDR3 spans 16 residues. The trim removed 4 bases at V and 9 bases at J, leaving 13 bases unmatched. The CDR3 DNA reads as TGTGCCAGCAGCCTGACGAGGGACAGGGGCGAAGGTGAGCAGTTCTTC. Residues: CASSLTRDRGEGEQFF. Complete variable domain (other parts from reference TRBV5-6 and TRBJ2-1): DAGVTQSPTHLIKTRGQQVTLRCSPKSGHDTVSWYQQALGQGPQFIFQYYEEEERQRGNFPDRFSGHQFPNYSSELNVNALLLGDSALYLCASSLTRDRGEGEQFFGPGTRLTVL.

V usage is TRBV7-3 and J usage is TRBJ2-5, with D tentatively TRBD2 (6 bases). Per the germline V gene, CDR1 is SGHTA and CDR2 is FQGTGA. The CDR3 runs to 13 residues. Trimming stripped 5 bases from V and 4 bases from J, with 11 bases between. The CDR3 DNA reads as TGTGCCAGCAGCCCATTGGGGGGAGAGACCCAGTACTTC. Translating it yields CASSPLGGETQYF.

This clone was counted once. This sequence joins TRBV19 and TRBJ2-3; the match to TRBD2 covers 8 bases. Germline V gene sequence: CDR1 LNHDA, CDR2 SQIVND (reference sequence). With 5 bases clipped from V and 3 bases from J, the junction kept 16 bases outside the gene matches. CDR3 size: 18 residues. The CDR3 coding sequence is TGTGCCAGTAGTCCGCCCCCTCAGCGGGAGTTACGGACAGATACGCAGTATTTT. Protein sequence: CASSPPPQRELRTDTQYF.

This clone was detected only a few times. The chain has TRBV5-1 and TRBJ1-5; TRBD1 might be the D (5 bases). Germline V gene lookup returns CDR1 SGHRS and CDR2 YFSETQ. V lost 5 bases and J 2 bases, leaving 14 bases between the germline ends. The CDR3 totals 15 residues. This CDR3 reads CASREEGSGNQPQHF. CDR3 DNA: TGCGCCAGCAGAGAGGAGGGGTCGGGCAATCAGCCCCAGCATTTT.

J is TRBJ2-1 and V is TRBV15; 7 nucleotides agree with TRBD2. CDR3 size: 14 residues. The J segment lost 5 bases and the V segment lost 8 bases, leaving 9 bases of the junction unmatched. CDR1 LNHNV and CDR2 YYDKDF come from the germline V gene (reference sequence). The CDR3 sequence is CATVEGLLNNEQFF. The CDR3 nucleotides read TGTGCCACCGTCGAGGGACTACTCAACAATGAGCAGTTCTTC.

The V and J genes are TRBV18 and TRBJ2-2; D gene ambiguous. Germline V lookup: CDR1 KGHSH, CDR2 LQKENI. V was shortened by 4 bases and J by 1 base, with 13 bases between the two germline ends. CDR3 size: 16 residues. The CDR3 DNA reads TGTGCCAGCTCACGAAGTCTGAATAGGAACACCGGGGAGCTGTTTTTT. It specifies CASSRSLNRNTGELFF.

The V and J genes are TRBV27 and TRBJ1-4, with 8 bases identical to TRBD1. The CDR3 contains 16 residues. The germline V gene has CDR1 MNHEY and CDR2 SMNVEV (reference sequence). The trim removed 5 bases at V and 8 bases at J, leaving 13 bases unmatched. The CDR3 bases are TGTGCCAGCAGTATCACTTACAGGGGGGGGGAGGAAAAACTGTTTTTT. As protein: CASSITYRGGEEKLFF.